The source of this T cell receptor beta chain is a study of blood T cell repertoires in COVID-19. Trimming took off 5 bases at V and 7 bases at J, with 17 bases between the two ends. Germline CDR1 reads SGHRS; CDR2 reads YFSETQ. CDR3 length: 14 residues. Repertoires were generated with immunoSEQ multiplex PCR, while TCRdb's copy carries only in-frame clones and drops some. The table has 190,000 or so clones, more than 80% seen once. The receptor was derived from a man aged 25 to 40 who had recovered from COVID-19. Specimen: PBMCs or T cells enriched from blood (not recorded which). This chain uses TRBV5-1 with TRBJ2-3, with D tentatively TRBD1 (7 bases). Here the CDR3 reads CASSRQGLGNTQYF. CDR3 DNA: TGCGCCAGCAGTCGACAGGGACTGGGGAATACGCAGTATTTT. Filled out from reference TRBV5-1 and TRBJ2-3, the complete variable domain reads KAGVTQTPRYLIKTRGQQVTLSCSPISGHRSVSWYQQTPGQGLQFLFEYFSETQRNKGNFPGRFSGRQFSNSRSEMNVSTLELGDSALYLCASSRQGLGNTQYFGPGTRLTVL.